This record covers a single TCR beta chain. The antigen is undetermined. The data were taken from a study of PD-1 blockade in classical Hodgkin lymphoma. Study-level points and caveats: Diversity similar to that of newly diagnosed patients was seen at baseline in complete responders. While CD8+ TCR diversity did not rise significantly by C4D1, CD4+ TCR diversity did.

All patients relapsed after autologous stem cell transplantation, and brentuximab vedotin exposure varied. The V gene lost 5 bases and the J gene lost 2 bases, with 11 bases spanning the gap. The CDR3 sequence is 13 residues long. Germline-derived CDR1 and CDR2 are SQVTM and ANQGSEA. Profiled with immunoSEQ multiplex PCR; TCRdb holds only in-frame clones, not every one. This repertoire shows tens of thousands of clones, about four fifths found once; its top ten account for under 20%. The V gene is TRBV29-1, the J gene TRBJ2-3; perhaps TRBD2 as D (6 bases). Here the sequenced sample was peripheral blood mononuclear cells (PBMCs), taken before the second cycle of nivolumab. The sequence derives from a human donor with classical Hodgkin lymphoma. CDR3: CSVRGTLTDTQYF. For the CDR3, the DNA is TGCAGCGTTCGGGGGACCCTCACAGATACGCAGTATTTT.